These 27 T cell receptor beta chains share one sample of origin, sequenced in a study of control samples from healthy donors and cancer patients. Generated by immunoSEQ multiplex PCR, the TCRdb table keeps only in-frame clones and is missing some. The sample consists of roughly 100,000 clones, more than 85% of them appearing once. The sequenced material came from PBMCs. Receptor source: a man in his fifties or sixties with lung cancer.

The rearrangement links TRBV9 to TRBJ2-5; TRBD1 matches at 10 bases. Germline V CDR1 and CDR2: SGDLS, YYNGEE. The CDR3 has 15 amino acids. J lost 4 bases, V lost 4 bases, and 7 bases had no gene match. CDR3 DNA sequence: TGTGCCAGCAGCCCTAGGACAGGGGGAGTAGAGACCCAGTACTTC. Amino acids: CASSPRTGGVETQYF. Filled out from reference TRBV9 and TRBJ2-5, the complete variable domain reads DSGVTQTPKHLITATGQRVTLRCSPRSGDLSVYWYQQSLDQGLQFLIQYYNGEERAKGNILERFSAQQFPDLHSELNLSSLELGDSALYFCASSPRTGGVETQYFGPGTRLLVL.

The rearrangement joins TRBV15 to TRBJ1-1; weak D call: TRBD1 (5 bases). V was pared by 0 bases and J by 4 bases, with 12 bases between. This CDR3 region has 15 residues. Per germline, CDR1 LNHNV and CDR2 YYDKDF (reference sequence). CDR3 bases: TGTGCCACCAGCAGAGAGTCCGGGGGGTCCACTGAAGCTTTCTTT. Its translation is CATSRESGGSTEAFF. The complete variable domain, with remaining parts taken from reference TRBV15 and TRBJ1-1, reads DAMVIQNPRYQVTQFGKPVTLSCSQTLNHNVMYWYQQKSSQAPKLLFHYYDKDFNNEADTPDNFQSRRPNTSFCFLDIRSPGLGDTAMYLCATSRESGGSTEAFFGQGTRLTVV.

The rearrangement joins TRBV4-1 to TRBJ2-7; 13 bases map to TRBD2. The CDR3 sequence is 16 residues long. Germline V CDR1 and CDR2: MGHRA, YSYEKL. V dropped 0 bases and J dropped 7; count of bases not matched to a gene: 6. The CDR3 bases are TGCGCCAGCAGCCAAGAACTAGCGGGGGGGCTGAGGGAGCAGTACTTC. As protein: CASSQELAGGLREQYF.

The chain links TRBV3-1 (or the pseudogene TRBV3-2) to TRBJ1-1, with unresolved D. V was shortened by 3 bases and J by 4 bases, with 9 bases between the two germline ends. The germline V gene has CDR1 LGHDT and CDR2 YNNKEL (reference sequence). The CDR3 runs 13 residues. The CDR3 region has the DNA TGTGCCAGCAGCCAGCAGATTGCCACTGAAGCTTTCTTT. The encoded protein is CASSQQIATEAFF.

The V and J genes are TRBV9 and TRBJ2-1; 16 positions agree with TRBD2. The germline V gene has CDR1 SGDLS and CDR2 YYNGEE. The CDR3 consists of 20 residues. J lost 0 bases, V lost 0 bases, and 6 bases had no gene match. CDR3 DNA: TGTGCCAGCAGCGTAGAAGGGACTAGCGGGGGGGTCAGCTCCTACAATGAGCAGTTCTTC. It codes for CASSVEGTSGGVSSYNEQFF.

The chain combines TRBV6-5 with TRBJ2-7, with 8 bases identical to TRBD2. CDR1 is MNHEY, CDR2 SVGAGI, per germline. The CDR3 consists of 15 residues. The J segment lost 1 base and the V segment lost 2 bases, leaving 4 bases of the junction unmatched. The CDR3 DNA is TGTGCCAGCAGTTACAAAGCGGGGGTGTCCTACGAGCAGTACGTC. Residues: CASSYKAGVSYEQYV.

The rearrangement uses TRBV6-1 and TRBJ2-7; D may match TRBD1 or TRBD2 (5 bases each). The V gene's germline CDR1 is MNHNS and CDR2 SASEGT. Trimming removed 4 bases at V and 5 bases at J, with 21 bases between. This CDR3 has 16 residues. The CDR3 region has the DNA TGTGCCAGCAGTGGCGCCGGGACCACCCACATTAACGAGCAGTACGTC. Translated: CASSGAGTTHINEQYV.

The V and J genes are TRBV6-5 and TRBJ1-2; possible D gene TRBD1, 5 bases. The CDR3 totals 14 residues. CDR1 is MNHEY, CDR2 SVGAGI, per germline. Trimming took off 6 bases at V and 0 bases at J, with 11 bases between the two ends. CDR3 nucleotides: TGTGCCAGCAGCCGGGACGGTGCTAACTATGGCTACACCTTC. Translating gives CASSRDGANYGYTF.

This chain links TRBV10-3 with TRBJ1-1, with a tentative D call TRBD1 (5 bases). The V gene's germline CDR1 is ENHRY and CDR2 SYGVKD. The V gene lost 5 bases and the J gene lost 3 bases, with 22 bases spanning the gap. There are 17 residues in the CDR3. The CDR3 reads CAISKPAGQLGDTEAFF. CDR3 DNA: TGTGCCATCAGTAAGCCGGCAGGGCAGCTGGGTGACACTGAAGCTTTCTTT.

This clone was found a few times. The chain links TRBV7-9 to TRBJ1-2; D is perhaps TRBD1 (5 bases). V was clipped by 5 bases and J by 0 bases, with 19 bases between them. The CDR3 runs to 17 residues. The V gene's germline CDR1 is SEHNR and CDR2 FQNEAQ (reference sequence). CDR3 loop: CASSGRGVGIPNYGYTF. The CDR3 nucleotides are TGTGCCAGCAGCGGTAGAGGGGTCGGGATCCCTAACTATGGCTACACCTTC.

V gene TRBV5-1 combines with J gene TRBJ1-5; D may be TRBD1 (6 bases). V was cut by 2 bases and J by 4 bases, with 7 bases left in between. CDR1 is SGHRS and CDR2 is YFSETQ in the germline V gene. The CDR3 runs 13 residues. CDR3 DNA: TGCGCCAGCAGCTTAGGACAGAATCAGCCCCAGCATTTT. This gives the protein CASSLGQNQPQHF.

The CDR3 coding sequence is TGTGCCAGCATCCCGGTGGGGAGCGGCCGGATGGGGGAGACCCAGTACTTC. This codes for CASIPVGSGRMGETQYF. V is TRBV7-7 and J is TRBJ2-5, with a weak D call TRBD2 (5 bases). The germline V gene has CDR1 SSHAT and CDR2 FNYEAQ (reference sequence). Trimming left V 7 bases short and J 5 bases short, with 26 bases between. The CDR3 is 17 residues long.

J is TRBJ1-2 and V is TRBV20-1; the D gene is possibly TRBD1 (6 bases). V lost 8 bases, J lost 1 base, and 8 bases lay in between. In germline, CDR1 is DFQATT, CDR2 SNEGSKA (reference sequence). This CDR3 contains 11 residues. The chain's CDR3 is CSLGGNYGYTF. The CDR3 region has the DNA TGCAGTCTAGGGGGTAACTATGGCTACACCTTC.

The chain couples TRBV12-5 to TRBJ2-5; TRBD1 aligns across 11 bases. The CDR3 length is 18 residues. V lost 3 bases and J lost 4; bases outside the gene matches: 13. CDR1 LGHNT and CDR2 FRNRAP come from the germline V gene. This CDR3 reads CASGFMEDGQGALETQYF. The CDR3 DNA follows: TGTGCTAGTGGTTTCATGGAAGATGGACAGGGGGCTTTAGAGACCCAGTACTTC.

The V call is TRBV10-1, the J call TRBJ2-3; weak D call: TRBD2 (6 bases). The CDR3 contains 15 residues. The V gene's germline CDR1 is WNHNN and CDR2 SYGVQD (reference sequence). V lost 3 bases to trimming and J lost 1 base, with 11 bases between them. CDR3 sequence reads: CASSDGGSGTDTQYF. As DNA, the CDR3 is TGCGCCAGCAGTGACGGGGGATCTGGCACAGATACGCAGTATTTT.

This clone was counted only a few times. The CDR3 here is CASSEHLNSPLHF. The CDR3 DNA is TGCGCCAGCAGTGAACACTTAAATTCACCCCTCCACTTT. The chain joins TRBV10-1 to TRBJ1-6; D unresolved. The CDR3 runs 13 residues. Trimming took off 3 bases at V and 7 bases at J, with 7 bases between the two ends. Germline loops: CDR1 WNHNN, CDR2 SYGVQD (reference sequence).

This chain connects TRBV7-2 to TRBJ2-5; 10 nucleotides line up with TRBD2. Germline V gene lookup returns CDR1 SGHTA and CDR2 FQGNSA. The CDR3 has 15 amino acids. J lost 10 bases, V lost 1 base, and 9 bases had no gene match. CDR3 nucleotide sequence: TGTGCCAGCAGCTTAGATCTAGCGGGGGCCCCGAACCAGTACTTC. The encoded protein is CASSLDLAGAPNQYF.

This chain uses TRBV27 with TRBJ2-3; D is perhaps TRBD2 (7 bases). Trimming pared 8 bases from V and 2 bases from J, leaving 20 bases between. The germline gives CDR1 MNHEY, CDR2 SMNVEV (reference sequence). The CDR3 has 16 residues. The DNA of the CDR3 is TGTGCCAGCCAAGGACCCCGGGGGGCTCCCACAGATACGCAGTATTTT. Translating it yields CASQGPRGAPTDTQYF.

The V and J genes are TRBV27 and TRBJ1-2; D is uncertain. CDR3 length: 14 amino acids. Germline V CDR1 and CDR2: MNHEY, SMNVEV (reference sequence). V was shortened by 6 bases and J by 8 bases, with 19 bases between the two germline ends. The CDR3 region has the DNA TGTGCCAGCAGCTCCGTTCTGACTCTTGGGGGCTACACCTTC. Protein product: CASSSVLTLGGYTF.

The V call is TRBV29-1, the J call TRBJ2-3; D gene uncertain. Germline assignment: CDR1 SQVTM and CDR2 ANQGSEA. The CDR3 sequence is 13 residues long. V was shortened by 6 bases and J by 6 bases, with 16 bases between the two germline ends. Written as DNA, the CDR3 is TGCAGCGTCGCTCTGGGTCGGGCGGATACGCAGTATTTT. It specifies CSVALGRADTQYF.

V usage is TRBV4-1 and J usage is TRBJ2-3; 8 bases fit TRBD2. The CDR3 runs to 17 residues. In germline, CDR1 is MGHRA, CDR2 YSYEKL. V lost 0 bases to trimming and J lost 3 bases; unmatched junction nucleotides: 8. CDR3 protein: CASSQDGLAGPTDTQYF. CDR3 bases: TGCGCCAGCAGCCAAGACGGGCTAGCGGGTCCGACAGATACGCAGTATTTT.

This chain links TRBV9 with TRBJ1-4, with 9 bases lining up with TRBD1. Germline V gene data show CDR1 as SGDLS and CDR2 as YYNGEE. The junction had 5 bases not matched to a gene; V was cut back by 3 bases and J by 2 bases. The CDR3 contains 16 residues. CDR3 protein: CASSDPQGATNEKLFF. CDR3 DNA sequence: TGTGCCAGCAGCGATCCACAGGGGGCGACTAATGAAAAACTGTTTTTT.

This chain joins TRBV4-1 and TRBJ1-6; 9 nucleotides line up with TRBD1. The CDR3 extends over 17 amino acids. CDR1 is MGHRA and CDR2 is YSYEKL in the germline V gene. After removal of 2 bases from V and 10 bases from J, the junction contained 12 bases not matched to a gene. This CDR3 reads CASSQFGSGQGGSPLHF. In nucleotides, the CDR3 is TGCGCCAGCAGCCAATTCGGGTCGGGACAGGGAGGATCACCCCTCCACTTT.

V usage is TRBV30 and J usage is TRBJ1-3; 8 bases align to TRBD1. The CDR3 is 16 amino acids. The ends lost 2 bases at V and 4 bases at J; junction bases unmatched: 10. From germline, CDR1 is GTSNPN and CDR2 SVGIG (reference sequence). This CDR3 reads CAWSRLDRDRGNTIYF. Written as DNA, the CDR3 is TGTGCCTGGAGTCGCCTTGACCGGGACAGGGGAAACACCATATATTTT.

The chain employs TRBV3-1 (or the pseudogene TRBV3-2) and TRBJ1-1; D perhaps matches TRBD1 (5 bases). V lost 3 bases and J 7 bases, leaving 15 bases between the germline ends. From germline, CDR1 is LGHDT and CDR2 YNNKEL (reference sequence). The CDR3 consists of 14 residues. The CDR3 DNA follows: TGTGCCAGCAGCCATCGCAACCTTCAGGGTGAAGCTTTCTTT. Translated, it gives CASSHRNLQGEAFF.

The genes are TRBV9 and TRBJ2-5; 12 bases align to TRBD2. The CDR3 is 18 residues long. The trim removed 2 bases at V and 0 bases at J, leaving 8 bases unmatched. Germline CDR1 SGDLS, CDR2 YYNGEE. CDR3 in DNA: TGTGCCAGCAGCGTCACGGGAACTAGCGGGGGGCACCAAGAGACCCAGTACTTC. Translated, it gives CASSVTGTSGGHQETQYF.

This clone appeared a few times. This rearrangement joins TRBV30 to TRBJ1-2; D ambiguous. This CDR3 is 14 amino acids long. In germline, CDR1 is GTSNPN, CDR2 SVGIG (reference sequence). Trimming stripped 3 bases from V and 5 bases from J, with 16 bases between. The CDR3 DNA follows: TGTGCCTGGAGACCCCCCAGGTTTCGGTATGGCTACACCTTC. Its protein is CAWRPPRFRYGYTF.